This TCR beta chain was sequenced during a study of blood T cell repertoires in COVID-19. Study-wide background: Donors in the United States, Italy and Spain gave samples during acute or convalescent COVID-19. PBMCs, B-cell-depleted T cells, or T cells were the source of the cDNA or gDNA that made up the material.

How the authors handled the data: Reference gene primers were amplified, and this amplification served to estimate nucleated cell counts. Only in-frame clones appear in the TCRdb table, and some are missing; sequencing was by immunoSEQ multiplex PCR. The V and J calls and the clone size are those of that table, but D and trimming were determined from the DNA. The table records 280,000 or so clones, 75% to 90% of them present only once. Per the germline V gene, CDR1 is SGHDT and CDR2 is YYEEEE. Trimming left V 1 base short and J 4 bases short, with 5 bases between. CDR3 length: 12 residues. What was sequenced was peripheral blood. The V gene is TRBV5-6, the J gene TRBJ1-1; D call uncertain. This receptor was taken from a woman younger than 45 who had recovered from COVID-19. This CDR3 reads CASSLLGTEAFF. CDR3 nucleotide sequence: TGTGCCAGCAGCTTGCTCGGCACTGAAGCTTTCTTT.